The 4 T cell receptor beta chains below all came from one sample that was sequenced in a study of T-cell reconstitution after alpha-beta-depleted transplantation in children (dated by TCRdb to 2016 to 2017). The treatment or condition label, read with the paper, signifies: allogeneic hematopoietic cell transplantation with graft depleted of TCRalphabeta T cells and CD19 B cells. Libraries were prepared through PCR. The sequencer was an Illumina HiSeq 2500. TCR libraries were prepared with molecular barcoding, using unique molecular identifiers to normalize TCRbeta repertoire quantification. The public reads were quality trimmed at Q25 with fastp and then assembled into clones with MiXCR by TCRdb, keeping productive beta chains. Each CDR3 protein gets just one entry, which takes the most common genes and DNA from the rows behind it. The sample table contains under 850,000 distinct CDR3 sequences; only one count was recorded for roughly 14% of them. 0.65% to 0.9% of the sample is taken by the ten largest.

The sample here was PBMCs, taken before TCRalphabeta/CD19-depleted stem cell transplant. These receptors came from a girl aged 2-10 years with congenital amegakaryocytic thrombocytopenia, due to receive a stem cell transplant.

This clonotype was counted a few times. V usage is TRBV12-3 or TRBV12-4 and J usage is TRBJ2-1; D uncertain. The CDR3 totals 11 residues. Trimming took off 8 bases at V and 8 bases at J, with 10 bases between the two ends. CDR3 in DNA: TGTGCCAGCCGAAAGTTCGATGAGCAGTTCTTC. The encoded protein is CASRKFDEQFF.

This clonotype was picked up many times. The CDR3 sequence: CSARDNLYLGTDTQYF. CDR3 DNA: TGCAGTGCTAGAGATAATCTATACCTAGGCACAGATACGCAGTATTTT. This chain connects TRBV20-1 to TRBJ2-3; no definite D call. V lost 0 bases and J lost 1, with 14 bases in between. CDR3 size: 16 residues. Germline CDR1 DFQATT, CDR2 SNEGSKA (reference sequence).

This clonotype was seen a few times. The chain uses TRBV3-1 and TRBJ2-7, with 10 positions matching TRBD2. Germline-derived CDR1 and CDR2 are LGHDT and YNNKEL (reference sequence). This CDR3 contains 18 residues. Unmatched junction bases numbered 9, after V lost 1 base and J lost 0 bases. The CDR3 region has the DNA TGTGCCAGCAGCCAAGTCGGGCTAGCGGGAGATGGCTCCTACGAGCAGTACTTC. Translating it yields CASSQVGLAGDGSYEQYF.

The V and J genes are TRBV20-1 and TRBJ2-1; tentatively, D is TRBD1 (5 bases). V was trimmed by 0 bases and J by 4 bases, leaving 19 bases between them. CDR1 DFQATT and CDR2 SNEGSKA come from the germline V gene (reference sequence). The CDR3 loop spans 17 amino acids. The CDR3 bases are TGCAGTGCTAGAGATCCCGCAATAGGTCAGGGATACAATGAGCAGTTCTTC. This translates into CSARDPAIGQGYNEQFF.